The rows below give T cell receptor beta chains drawn from one sample of a study of cytotoxic CD8 clonotypes in ibrutinib-treated CLL. The method was immunoSEQ multiplex PCR; TCRdb's version includes in-frame clones alone and lacks a portion of them. In the table there are 50,000 to 60,000 clones, 83% of which are singletons. The input for sequencing was PBMCs, taken after 24 months of ibrutinib treatment. The source is a human donor with chronic lymphocytic leukemia. Each CDR3 is given with its conserved first and last residue. A D gene is named only where the DNA matches it firmly. Part of the rows lack a size; the others show once, few, many or a class for expanded clones.

clone_size	v_call	j_call	d_call	cdr3_length	cdr3_aa	cdr3_nt
.	TRBV20-1	TRBJ2-5	.	11	CSAYQGETQYF	TGCAGTGCCTATCAGGGGGAGACCCAGTACTTC
once	TRBV6-1	TRBJ2-5	.	13	CATRGGGRETQYF	TGTGCCACCAGGGGAGGGGGGAGAGAGACCCAGTACTTC
.	TRBV7-9	TRBJ1-2	TRBD1	16	CASSLDLTGENYGYTF	TGTGCCAGCAGCTTGGACCTGACAGGGGAAAACTATGGCTACACCTTC
.	TRBV27	TRBJ2-7	.	15	CASSLAGASGYEQYF	TGTGCCAGCAGTTTAGCGGGGGCTAGCGGTTACGAGCAGTACTTC
.	TRBV30	TRBJ2-7	TRBD2	13	CAWGPGLVGEQYF	TGTGCCTGGGGACCGGGACTAGTGGGAGAGCAGTACTTC
.	TRBV14	TRBJ2-6	.	13	CASSHTGANVLTF	TGTGCCAGCAGCCATACTGGGGCCAACGTCCTGACTTTC
once	TRBV7-3	TRBJ2-7	TRBD2	13	CASASGATYEQYF	TGTGCCAGCGCAAGCGGGGCCACCTACGAGCAGTACTTC
few	TRBV11-2	TRBJ2-2	.	14	CASSLDTATGELFF	TGTGCCAGCAGCCTAGACACCGCCACCGGGGAGCTGTTTTTT
.	TRBV7-2	TRBJ2-7	TRBD2	15	CASSRGLAGGYEQYF	TGTGCCAGCAGTCGAGGACTAGCGGGGGGCTACGAGCAGTACTTC
.	TRBV19	TRBJ2-1	TRBD1	13	CASRRQGYNEQFF	TGTGCCAGTAGACGACAGGGCTACAATGAGCAGTTCTTC
.	TRBV23-1	TRBJ1-2	.	14	CASSVQGVDYGYTF	TGCGCCAGCAGTGTACAGGGCGTGGACTATGGCTACACCTTC
.	TRBV5-1	TRBJ1-4	.	15	CASSWGRATNEKLFF	TGCGCCAGCAGCTGGGGGCGAGCAACTAATGAAAAACTGTTTTTT
.	TRBV28	TRBJ2-3	.	15	CASSQEGGRTDTQYF	TGTGCCAGCAGTCAGGAGGGGGGGCGCACAGATACGCAGTATTTT
.	TRBV5-1	TRBJ2-2	TRBD1	14	CASSWATGAGELFF	TGCGCCAGCAGCTGGGCGACAGGGGCCGGGGAGCTGTTTTTT
few	TRBV7-2	TRBJ1-1	TRBD1	15	CASSPWTGGRTEAFF	TGTGCCAGCAGCCCATGGACAGGGGGTAGGACTGAAGCTTTCTTT
.	TRBV29-1	TRBJ2-3	.	14	CSVVQGSPSDTQYF	TGCAGCGTTGTCCAGGGGTCCCCCTCAGATACGCAGTATTTT
.	TRBV4-3	TRBJ1-3	TRBD1	16	CASSQDGTGAGNTIYF	TGCGCCAGCAGCCAAGATGGGACAGGGGCTGGAAACACCATATATTTT
.	TRBV18	TRBJ2-5	.	12	CASSRAEETQYF	TGTGCCAGCTCACGGGCCGAAGAGACCCAGTACTTC
.	TRBV10-2	TRBJ1-5	TRBD1	14	CASSTGQASSPQHF	TGCGCCAGCAGTACTGGACAGGCCTCATCGCCCCAGCATTTT
.	TRBV11-2	TRBJ2-5	.	13	CASSLGEVETQYF	TGTGCCAGCAGCTTAGGGGAAGTAGAGACCCAGTACTTC
.	TRBV23-1	TRBJ2-7	.	16	CASSQSARDFSYEQYF	TGCGCCAGCAGTCAATCGGCCCGGGACTTTTCCTACGAGCAGTACTTC
.	TRBV29-1	TRBJ1-5	TRBD1	14	CSVTLQGDKQPQHF	TGCAGCGTGACCCTGCAGGGGGATAAGCAGCCCCAGCATTTT
.	TRBV7-9	TRBJ2-5	.	12	CASSQEVETQYF	TGTGCCAGCAGCCAGGAGGTCGAGACCCAGTACTTC
.	TRBV19	TRBJ2-7	.	15	CASSKEGKRGYEQYF	TGTGCCAGTAGTAAAGAGGGAAAACGCGGCTACGAGCAGTACTTC
.	TRBV4-3	TRBJ2-7	.	15	CASSQDFYFSYEQYF	TGCGCCAGCAGCCAAGATTTTTACTTTTCCTACGAGCAGTACTTC
.	TRBV4-1	TRBJ2-5	TRBD2	16	CASSPPSGRVGETQYF	TGCGCCAGCAGCCCCCCTAGCGGGAGAGTTGGAGAGACCCAGTACTTC
.	TRBV7-9	TRBJ1-1	TRBD1	14	CASSLGGGGTEAFF	TGTGCCAGCAGCTTAGGAGGGGGCGGAACTGAAGCTTTCTTT
.	TRBV4-3	TRBJ2-3	TRBD2	15	CASSQGGSITDTQYF	TGCGCCAGCAGCCAAGGCGGGAGTATCACAGATACGCAGTATTTT
.	TRBV5-6	TRBJ2-5	.	14	CASSLVAQGQTQYF	TGTGCCAGCAGCTTGGTGGCCCAGGGACAGACCCAGTACTTC
.	TRBV10-3	TRBJ2-7	.	14	CAISERGSSYEQYF	TGTGCCATCAGTGAGCGAGGTAGCTCCTACGAGCAGTACTTC
.	TRBV28	TRBJ1-2	.	13	CASSFSRNYGYTF	TGTGCCAGCAGTTTCTCCAGGAACTATGGCTACACCTTC
once	TRBV27	TRBJ1-2	.	15	CASSLSGRANYGYTF	TGTGCCAGCAGTTTATCAGGCAGGGCTAACTATGGCTACACCTTC
.	TRBV5-4	TRBJ2-3	.	14	CASSLRTSTDTQYF	TGTGCCAGCAGCTTGAGGACTAGCACAGATACGCAGTATTTT
.	TRBV5-4	TRBJ2-6	.	19	CASSPRAGYPYSGANVLTF	TGTGCCAGCAGCCCCCGCGCAGGGTACCCCTATTCTGGGGCCAACGTCCTGACTTTC
.	TRBV19	TRBJ2-5	.	13	CASSRGPGETQYF	TGTGCCAGTAGTAGGGGCCCGGGCGAGACCCAGTACTTC
.	TRBV30	TRBJ1-1	.	13	CAWSSAGWTEAFF	TGTGCCTGGAGTTCGGCAGGGTGGACTGAAGCTTTCTTT
.	TRBV18	TRBJ1-1	.	14	CASSPGSQSAEAFF	TGTGCCAGCTCACCAGGATCGCAGAGCGCTGAAGCTTTCTTT
once	TRBV19	TRBJ1-2	.	8	CASGGYTF	TGTGCCAGTGGTGGCTACACCTTC
once	TRBV28	TRBJ2-3	.	11	CASSIGTEQYF	TGTGCCAGCAGCATCGGGACGGAGCAGTATTTT
.	TRBV11-3	TRBJ1-2	TRBD1	15	CASSPGQPLRYGYTF	TGTGCCAGCAGCCCGGGACAGCCCTTGCGCTATGGCTACACCTTC
.	TRBV28	TRBJ2-2	TRBD2	13	CASGRGGTGELFF	TGTGCCAGCGGGCGGGGGGGGACCGGGGAGCTGTTTTTT
.	TRBV5-4	TRBJ2-2	.	13	CASSTDGTGELFF	TGTGCCAGCAGCACGGACGGAACCGGGGAGCTGTTTTTT
few	TRBV13	TRBJ2-7	TRBD2	15	CASSPRRETHYEQYF	TGTGCCAGCAGCCCCAGGCGGGAGACTCACTACGAGCAGTACTTC
once	TRBV19	TRBJ2-1	.	16	CASSIGLALTYNEQFF	TGTGCCAGTAGTATCGGCCTAGCCCTTACCTACAATGAGCAGTTCTTC
.	TRBV10-2	TRBJ1-4	.	16	CASSESWLPGNEKLFF	TGCGCCAGCAGTGAGTCTTGGCTCCCGGGGAATGAAAAACTGTTTTTT
.	TRBV29-1	TRBJ2-7	TRBD1	16	CSVVGTRDRGLSEQYF	TGCAGCGTTGTTGGGACCCGGGACAGGGGGCTCTCCGAGCAGTACTTC
.	TRBV5-4	TRBJ1-5	TRBD1	16	CASSFGGGLSNQPQHF	TGTGCCAGCAGCTTTGGAGGGGGCTTAAGCAATCAGCCCCAGCATTTT
few	TRBV2	TRBJ1-1	.	13	CASDFRENTEAFF	TGTGCCAGCGATTTCCGAGAAAACACTGAAGCTTTCTTT
few	TRBV9	TRBJ1-4	.	15	CASSTTGTPSEKLFF	TGTGCCAGCAGCACTACCGGGACGCCCTCTGAAAAACTGTTTTTT
.	TRBV6-1	TRBJ1-2	TRBD1	15	CASSGTGQGSYGYTF	TGTGCCAGCAGTGGGACGGGACAGGGAAGCTATGGCTACACCTTC
.	TRBV12-5	TRBJ2-1	TRBD2	15	CASGLRLAVYNEQFF	TGTGCTAGTGGCTTACGACTAGCGGTTTACAATGAGCAGTTCTTC
.	TRBV7-2	TRBJ2-6	.	15	CASSRQNSGANVLTF	TGTGCCAGCAGCCGGCAGAACTCTGGGGCCAACGTCCTGACTTTC
.	TRBV29-1	TRBJ1-5	.	12	CSVSNRNQPQHF	TGCAGCGTTAGCAACAGAAATCAGCCCCAGCATTTT
.	TRBV5-4	TRBJ2-7	.	14	CASSTPEDSYEQYF	TGTGCCAGCAGCACCCCCGAGGACTCCTACGAGCAGTACTTC